The subject of this entry is one T cell receptor beta chain. Its antigen is undetermined. This sample stems from a study of OX40 agonist ivuxolimab in advanced cancers. Study observations and caveats: Undetermined was the antigen specificity of the expanded peripheral T cells. Certain nonresponders likewise exhibited a low normalized T-cell clonal expansion.

Generated by immunoSEQ multiplex PCR, the TCRdb table keeps only in-frame clones and is missing some. This sample has 30,000 to 40,000 clones, with roughly 90% found just once. V trimming: 5 bases; J trimming: 3 bases; junction bases outside the gene matches: 11. The CDR3 consists of 16 residues. CDR1 and CDR2 (germline): SEHNR, FQNEAQ (reference sequence). The chain couples TRBV7-9 to TRBJ2-7; 9 positions match TRBD1. The sequence derives from an adult with an advanced solid tumor such as melanoma, head and neck, liver or kidney cancer. The source was CD4+ or CD8+ T cells sorted from blood, collected in a trial of the OX40 agonist ivuxolimab. The chain's CDR3 is CASSLGWGQGYYEQYF. CDR3 bases: TGTGCCAGCAGCCTAGGGTGGGGACAGGGCTACTACGAGCAGTACTTC.